This T cell receptor (beta chain) was sequenced in a study of cytomegalovirus exposure and HLA in healthy donors. Whole-study findings and limits: Later on, an analysis found that several of the most significant clusters appeared to be linked to common viral pathogens, which included parvovirus B19. For TCR beta chains, V- and J-gene trimming was later linked to a missense DCLRE1C variant. Per published reports, the classifier diagnosed cytomegalovirus status with high specificity and sensitivity. Cytomegalovirus association was assigned to about 150 TCR beta chains.

This CDR3 has 15 residues. V shed 6 bases and J 6 bases; nucleotides not matched to a gene: 9. Germline values: CDR1 LGHNA, CDR2 YNFKEQ. As concerns this clone: Its matching antigen is unknown.

This PCR relied on a set of 60 Vbeta primers and 13 Jbeta primers. Clones were sequenced by immunoSEQ multiplex PCR, and TCRdb holds only the in-frame ones, with some missing. The sample lists about 130,000 clones, just under 80% seen once, with 1.8% in the top ten. This receptor was identified in a woman aged 40 to 55 in good health and CMV-seronegative. The V gene is TRBV4-2, the J gene TRBJ1-5; TRBD1 aligns across 9 bases. The specimen was PBMCs. Written as DNA, the CDR3 is TGTGCCAGCAGACGACAGGGGGATACGGGTCAGCCCCAGCATTTT. Translated, it gives CASRRQGDTGQPQHF.